The 18 T cell receptor beta chains below were found in one sample sequenced in a study of blood T cell repertoires in COVID-19. This table comes from immunoSEQ multiplex PCR, and its TCRdb copy is limited to in-frame clones, with some not included. Of 160,000 or so clones detected, about 85% appear once; the ten largest clones hold more than 1%. Sequenced material: peripheral blood. These TCRs come from a man aged 40-49 years with acute or convalescent COVID-19.

This sequence joins TRBV27 and TRBJ1-6; D is unresolved. Trimming took 2 bases from V and 7 from J, leaving 6 bases between them. The CDR3 runs 13 residues. The germline gives CDR1 MNHEY, CDR2 SMNVEV (reference sequence). The CDR3 region is CASSLPGNSPLHF. The CDR3 nucleotides read TGTGCCAGCAGTTTACCGGGGAATTCACCCCTCCACTTT.

The chain recombines TRBV28 with TRBJ1-2; D may be TRBD1 (6 bases). Per the germline V gene, CDR1 is MDHEN and CDR2 is SYDVKM. Between the trimmed V and J ends, which lost 6 bases and 8 bases, there was a span of 13 bases. CDR3 size: 12 residues. For the CDR3, the DNA is TGTGCCAGCAGCCAAACAGGGCTGGGCTACACCTTC. Amino acid sequence: CASSQTGLGYTF.

The V gene is TRBV6-5, the J gene TRBJ1-6; weak D call: TRBD1 (5 bases). Trimming took 1 base from V and 5 from J, leaving 9 bases between them. Germline V gene data show CDR1 as MNHEY and CDR2 as SVGAGI. This CDR3 is 15 amino acids long. The CDR3 here is CASSYYGADNSPLHF. The CDR3 coding sequence is TGTGCCAGCAGTTACTATGGGGCCGATAATTCACCCCTCCACTTT.

This clone was detected only a few times. This sequence joins TRBV6-6 and TRBJ1-2, with 7 bases lining up with TRBD1. V shed 2 bases, J shed 8 bases, and the junction held 11 bases outside the gene matches. CDR3 length equals 15 residues. Germline V gene sequence: CDR1 MNHNY, CDR2 SVGAGI (reference sequence). CDR3 sequence (DNA): TGTGCCAGCAGTTACGTCGGACAGGAGGAAGGGGGCTACACCTTC. It encodes CASSYVGQEEGGYTF.

This chain uses TRBV10-3 with TRBJ2-3, with 8 nucleotides matching TRBD1. The CDR3 length is 15 residues. CDR1 ENHRY and CDR2 SYGVKD come from the germline V gene. The V and J ends lost 1 base and 4 bases, in that order; junction bases with no gene match: 4. The CDR3, as DNA: TGTGCCATCAGTGAGTTTTCAGGGGGCCCAGATACGCAGTATTTT. This codes for CAISEFSGGPDTQYF.

The J gene is TRBJ1-5, the V gene TRBV19; 7 nucleotides match TRBD1. CDR1 and CDR2 from the germline V gene are LNHDA and SQIVND (reference sequence). The CDR3 sequence is 15 residues long. V gave up 3 bases and J gave up 3 bases; unmatched junction bases: 5. The CDR3 protein is CASSIDRAPNQPQHF. The CDR3 coding sequence is TGTGCCAGTAGTATCGACAGGGCCCCCAATCAGCCCCAGCATTTT.

V usage is TRBV30 and J usage is TRBJ2-3, with 12 bases lining up with TRBD1. The germline V gene has CDR1 GTSNPN and CDR2 SVGIG (reference sequence). The CDR3 spans 13 residues. The CDR3 DNA reads TGTGCAGGGACAGGGGGCCGCACAGATACGCAGTATTTT. This translates into CAGTGGRTDTQYF.

CDR3 residues: CASSLRPAGEAFF. The CDR3 DNA is TGTGCCAGCAGCTTAAGGCCCGCGGGTGAAGCTTTCTTT. The chain couples TRBV7-2 to TRBJ1-1; D is uncertain. The germline CDR1 and CDR2 sequences are SGHTA and FQGNSA. Trimming removed 2 bases from V and 7 bases from J, with 11 bases in between. This CDR3 spans 13 amino acids. The whole variable domain, remainder taken from reference TRBV7-2 and TRBJ1-1, is GAGVSQSPSNKVTEKGKDVELRCDPISGHTALYWYRQSLGQGLEFLIYFQGNSAPDKSGLPSDRFSAERTGGSVSTLTIQRTQQEDSAVYLCASSLRPAGEAFFGQGTRLTVV.

V and J are TRBV5-1 and TRBJ1-2; D possibly corresponds to TRBD1 (6 bases). The V end lost 4 bases, the J end lost 3 bases, and 13 bases lay between the germline ends. CDR1 and CDR2 from the germline V gene are SGHRS and YFSETQ. The CDR3 has 14 residues. CDR3 coding DNA: TGCGCCAGCAGCCCGGAAGGGGGTGACTATGGCTACACCTTC. Translation gives CASSPEGGDYGYTF.

This chain uses TRBV30 with TRBJ1-1, with unresolved D. From germline, CDR1 is GTSNPN and CDR2 SVGIG (reference sequence). The CDR3 runs to 16 residues. Trimming removed 4 bases from V and 0 bases from J, with 18 bases in between. CDR3 sequence (DNA): TGTGCCTGGATTACCGGTCGCCGAGTTATGAACACTGAAGCTTTCTTT. Protein: CAWITGRRVMNTEAFF.

This clone was counted a single time. V gene TRBV4-2 combines with J gene TRBJ2-1, with no clear D. CDR3 size: 16 residues. Per the germline V gene, CDR1 is LGHNA and CDR2 is YNFKEQ. V was trimmed by 1 base and J by 0 bases, leaving 10 bases between them. The CDR3 protein is CASSQVVKSSYNEQFF. CDR3 nucleotide sequence: TGTGCCAGCAGCCAAGTTGTCAAGAGCTCCTACAATGAGCAGTTCTTC.

In DNA form, the CDR3 reads TGTGCCAGCAGTCCCGGTAGCACAGATACGCAGTATTTT. Its translation is CASSPGSTDTQYF. This rearrangement joins TRBV2 to TRBJ2-3, with D unresolved. V lost 5 bases and J 0 bases, leaving 6 bases between the germline ends. Germline CDR1 reads SNHLY; CDR2 reads FYNNEI. The CDR3 has 13 amino acids.

The J gene is TRBJ2-7, the V gene TRBV5-1; TRBD2 agrees at 8 bases. Trimming at V came to 4 bases and at J to 5 bases, leaving 5 bases not matched to a gene. The CDR3 runs 13 residues. The germline V gene has CDR1 SGHRS and CDR2 YFSETQ. CDR3 sequence (DNA): TGCGCCAGCAGCCCGGGGGGGCTGAACGAGCAGTACTTC. This translates into CASSPGGLNEQYF. Complete variable domain (other parts from reference TRBV5-1 and TRBJ2-7): KAGVTQTPRYLIKTRGQQVTLSCSPISGHRSVSWYQQTPGQGLQFLFEYFSETQRNKGNFPGRFSGRQFSNSRSEMNVSTLELGDSALYLCASSPGGLNEQYFGPGTRLTVT.

This chain connects TRBV18 to TRBJ1-6; D gene ambiguous. This CDR3 has 13 amino acids. Germline CDR1 reads KGHSH; CDR2 reads LQKENI. Trimming took off 3 bases at V and 9 bases at J, with 9 bases between the two ends. The CDR3 sequence is CASSPTKSSPLHF. CDR3 nucleotide sequence: TGTGCCAGCTCACCTACTAAGAGTTCACCCCTCCACTTT.

This clone was recorded a few times. This rearrangement joins TRBV28 to TRBJ1-6; D uncertain. Trimming removed 4 bases at V and 8 bases at J, with 9 bases between. The germline V gene encodes CDR1 MDHEN and CDR2 SYDVKM. The CDR3 extends over 13 amino acids. The DNA of the CDR3 is TGTGCCAGCAGTTCAACCAGTTATTCACCCCTCCACTTT. Translating gives CASSSTSYSPLHF.

The chain links TRBV9 to TRBJ2-5; TRBD2 matches at 8 bases. Looked up from germline, CDR1 is SGDLS and CDR2 is YYNGEE. Trimming at V came to 0 bases and at J to 1 base, leaving 2 bases not matched to a gene. The CDR3 is 15 amino acids. The CDR3 sequence: CASSVEGLAQETQYF. The DNA for the CDR3 is TGTGCCAGCAGCGTAGAAGGACTAGCCCAAGAGACCCAGTACTTC.

V and J are TRBV3-1 (or the pseudogene TRBV3-2) and TRBJ1-6; tentative D call: TRBD1 (6 bases). The V end lost 4 bases, the J end lost 7 bases, and 17 bases lay between the germline ends. Per the germline V gene, CDR1 is LGHDT and CDR2 is YNNKEL (reference sequence). The CDR3 loop spans 16 amino acids. The CDR3 spells CASSRKTTGPNSPLHF. For the CDR3, the DNA is TGTGCCAGCAGCCGAAAGACAACAGGGCCCAATTCACCCCTCCACTTT.

V gene TRBV9 combines with J gene TRBJ1-4; D is ambiguous. This CDR3 has 16 amino acids. V lost 3 bases and J 5 bases, leaving 17 bases between the germline ends. In germline, CDR1 is SGDLS, CDR2 YYNGEE. The CDR3 spells CASSAAAASINEKLFF. The CDR3 region has the DNA TGTGCCAGCAGCGCCGCTGCGGCGAGTATAAATGAAAAACTGTTTTTT.